Described below is a single TCR beta chain sequence and its context. Its binding antigen is unknown. Per-nucleotide qualities are absent, and no much larger clonotype sits a single base away. The library was generated by the immunoSEQ multiplex PCR assay. For the multiplex PCR, a mixture combining 60 forward primers for TCR Vbeta segments and 13 reverse primers for TCR Jbeta segments was used. The CDR3 region of rearranged TCR beta genes was amplified from genomic DNA by a multiplex PCR assay. Amplified TCR beta libraries were sequenced as 87-base-pair reads on the Illumina HiSeq System. Under the source paper's analysis protocol: In a later analysis, tens of millions of unique TCR beta chains were counted across the roughly 670 repertoires, and roughly 10 million of these chains were shared by at least two donors. Raw reads were error-corrected and collapsed into unique sequences with a nearest-neighbor algorithm that merged closely related sequences to remove PCR and sequencing errors. CDR3 sequences were aligned to IMGT reference sequences to assign V, D and J gene segments. For a sequence to be retained, a match of at least six nucleotides to both a V gene segment and a J gene segment was required. A rearrangement counted as productive if the CDR3 had no stop codons and remained in frame with V and J, and every other rearrangement counted as non-productive. Following IMGT convention, CDR3 was defined as the stretch from the second conserved V-encoded cysteine to the conserved J-encoded phenylalanine. Sequences without an unambiguous match to a single V gene segment were excluded from the earlier analysis of about 600 of the donors. An earlier analysis of 450 to 650 of the donors called V segments functional above 56.7% productive rearrangements and segregating when the between-donor standard deviation exceeded 5%. A statistical classification framework was built for diagnosing cytomegalovirus status from the catalog of TCR beta chain sequences. V and J gene assignment, in a later analysis, came from comparing TCR nucleotide sequences with IMGT/GENE-DB human TR gene sequences. Using the TCRdist pipeline, a later analysis assigned CDR3 sequences along with most-parsimonious VDJ recombination scenarios. In a later analysis, every TCR beta chain was defined by the combination of its CDR3 amino acid sequence and its V-gene family, and reads without a unique V-gene family were dropped. As a way to deal with suspected cross-contamination and a sequencing artifact, a later analysis dropped roughly 600 nucleotide sequences that were highly shared and had low generation probability. In a later analysis, a clonal expansion index for each public chain was calculated from normalized within-repertoire ranks of inferred template counts. In a later analysis, generation probabilities were computed with a VDJ recombination model fitted to out-of-frame rearrangements, and the resulting probabilities were checked against IGoR. Hypergeometric tests were used in a later analysis to score TCR-TCR, TCR-HLA and TCR-CMV co-occurrence, with a repertoire-size bias correction applied to the TCR pairs. To estimate false discovery rates, a later analysis permuted the HLA or CMV assignments 20 times. In a later analysis, co-occurring TCRs were grouped with DBSCAN, and TCRdist sequence similarity was added when clustering was performed within HLA-allele-positive subsets. Repertoires with fewer than 30,000 or more than 120,000 public chains, plus five repertoires with anomalous nucleotide sharing, were excluded from co-occurrence clustering. TCRdb limited this immuneACCESS table to in-frame rearrangements with V and J called. A share of clones is missing; checked studies link under half to unresolved V genes, and the rest is unexplained. The D gene and trimming were derived from the DNA, and the V and J assignments and clone size from that table. This sample comprises around 94,000 clones, around 80% of them detected only once. The ten largest clones take up approximately 4.8% of the sample.

The sample is drawn from a study of cytomegalovirus exposure and HLA in healthy donors (dated by TCRdb to 2017 to 2019). Turning to the overall study: An earlier analysis of under 600 of the donors reported roughly 300 Gb of sequence data and approximately 110 million unique TCR beta sequences from 150 million to 200 million T cells. An earlier analysis of several hundred of the donors applied high-throughput TCR beta sequencing to assess whether each TCR beta V gene segment acted as functional or pseudogenic. Alongside the repertoire data, information on donor age, sex, ethnicity and CMV serostatus was compiled. In the later analysis, no new phenotypic data were used to find candidate immune exposures; instead, reliance was placed on TCR beta sequences and their occurrence across donors. Along with the approximately 700-subject first cohort, a separate validation cohort of 120 different subjects was used. To study patterns of TCR occurrence, a later analysis re-analyzed previously published TCR beta repertoires from 550 to 800 donors and added high-resolution HLA genotyping. Across 300 to 400 genotyped donors of the cohort, an average of about 240,000 unique TCR beta nucleotide sequences per donor were sequenced, and 15% to 20% of those sequences were non-productive. High-throughput TCR immunosequencing, statistical association of individual TCRs with disease status, and machine learning were combined to predict cytomegalovirus infection status. Every repertoire in the discovery cohort had been generated on one and the same sequencing platform. HLA typing covered class I and class II loci at four-digit resolution. The genetic ancestry cluster associated with self-reported Caucasian donors included 81% of the 398 genotyped donors. The number of typed donors differed by locus: roughly 629-640 for A, B, C, DRB1 and DQB1; some 500 for DQA1; fewer than 610 for DPA1; and around 450 for DPB1. The study was designed to test whether signatures of past pathogen exposure could be identified by cataloging public T cell receptors. An early release covering more than 500 HLA-typed donors comprised about 300 gigabases of sequencing data and approximately 85 million unique TCR sequences. A later genetic analysis used genome-wide SNP genotypes for about three fifths of the 666 donors, treating that subset as a discovery cohort. Using immunosequencing, the study profiled T cell repertoires from 550 to 750 subjects and related those repertoires to cytomegalovirus serostatus. Because of strong linkage in the cohort, roughly five DR-DQ haplotypes were treated as single units for association and clustering. Overall study outcomes, separate from this receptor: Because some donors lacked HLA typing at each locus, the association tests relied only on the typed subset. In a later analysis, HLA-associated TCR beta chains were found to be more clonally expanded and to have lower generation probabilities than equally common non-associated chains. A group of highly shared sequence variants was considered likely to be a technical artifact of the sequencing pipeline. In a later analysis, some 18,000 TCR beta sequences were associated with specific HLA alleles at a false discovery rate of 0.05. Over 15 rarely observed V segments, including chromosome 9 orphons, were excluded from the earlier analysis of 550 to 700 of the donors because counts were too low. Several of the top co-occurrence clusters appeared to be linked to parvovirus B19, influenza, CMV and Epstein-Barr virus, according to a later analysis. The cohort was sequenced for TCR beta chains only, and without alpha or paired-chain data the features that could be detected were limited. When HLA alleles, especially DR and DQ, strongly co-occurred, TCR associations were difficult to assign to individual alleles. In vitro tests confirmed that a few of the cytomegalovirus-associated TCR beta chains recognize cytomegalovirus antigens. In both the original and validation cohorts, the classifier was reported to diagnose cytomegalovirus status with high specificity and sensitivity. For the cohort, immune exposure information was limited to CMV serostatus. An earlier analysis of around 600 of the donors showed that most TCR beta V segments appeared in productive rearrangements either about 90% or about 30% of the time, which broadly matched IMGT annotations. In a later analysis, TCR association rates were found to vary across HLA loci, with the most associated TCRs seen for DRB1 alleles and the fewest for HLA-C alleles. Across donors, most TCR sequences were observed very rarely, whereas some public TCRs were present in many individuals. Some IMGT-functional V segments, including TRBV6-2 and TRBV6-3, could not be distinguished by the 87-base-pair reads and were therefore excluded. A later genetic analysis associated a missense DCLRE1C variant with V-gene and J-gene trimming of TCR beta chains, and an independent cohort replicated the association. The study gave a list of 150 to 200 TCR beta chains associated with cytomegalovirus. Most CMV-associated TCR beta chains appeared to be HLA-restricted in a later analysis, and the HLA associations seemed to be driven largely by CMV exposure. Linkage disequilibrium might explain the correlated functional status among segregating V segments, but an unknown experimental factor could not be ruled out. According to the authors, the approach could potentially be generalized to other disease states and immunological phenotypes. A further reported finding was that TCR beta sequences accurately predicted the HLA-A and HLA-B alleles for most subjects in the first cohort. Roughly uniform sequencing depth across donors was assumed in presence/absence analyses, although this assumption may not hold. In a later genetic analysis, fewer N-insertions in productive TCRs were reported among donors in an Asian-associated ancestry cluster than the roughly 700-donor mean.

V gives up 0 bases and J gives up 4 bases, and the segment between their germline ends measures 7 bases. Counted from cysteine to phenylalanine, this CDR3 has 13 amino acids. Only CDR3 DNA remains: 39 bases, in frame from the first base. CDR1 and CDR2 (SGHRS, YFSETQ) derive from the germline V gene. The cohort consisted of 600 or so healthy bone marrow donors. At the time of sampling, every cohort member was nominally healthy, though immune exposures that went unrecorded were likely present. The donor tested CMV seropositive, placing the donor among the 250 to 350 seropositive members of the cohort. Each donor provided a peripheral blood sample, and peripheral blood mononuclear cells were used for TCR beta sequencing. Genomic DNA extraction from the blood cell samples was performed with the Qiagen DNeasy Blood Extraction Kit.

The sequence joins TRBV5-1 to TRBJ1-1; the D gene assignment is ambiguous. The source of this sequence is a male donor in good health and CMV-seropositive. Material for sequencing was PBMCs. The nucleotides are TGCGCCAGCAGCTTGGACAGCTCCACTGAAGCTTTCTTT. It specifies CASSLDSSTEAFF.